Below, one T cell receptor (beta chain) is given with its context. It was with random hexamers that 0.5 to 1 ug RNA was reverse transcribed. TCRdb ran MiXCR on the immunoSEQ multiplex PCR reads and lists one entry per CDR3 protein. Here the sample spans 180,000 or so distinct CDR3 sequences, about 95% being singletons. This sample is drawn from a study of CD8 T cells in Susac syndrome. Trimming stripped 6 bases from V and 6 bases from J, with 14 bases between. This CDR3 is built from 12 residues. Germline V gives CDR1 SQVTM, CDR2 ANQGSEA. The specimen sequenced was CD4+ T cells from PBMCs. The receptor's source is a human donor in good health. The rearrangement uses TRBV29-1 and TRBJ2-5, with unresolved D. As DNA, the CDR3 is TGCAGCGTAACTGAGAGTGGAAAGACCCAGTACTTC. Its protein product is CSVTESGKTQYF.